A selection of T cell receptor beta chains follows, all from one sample in a study of T cell responses to AZD1222 COVID-19 vaccine. The table came from immunoSEQ multiplex PCR; TCRdb's copy has only in-frame clones and leaves some out. Among about 120,000 clones listed, 85% to 90% were seen once. Source: peripheral blood, taken on day 0 of AZD1222 vaccination. These receptor sequences come from an adult in good health. Both conserved end residues are part of each CDR3. The order of the fields is J gene, D gene, V gene, clone size, CDR3 DNA, CDR3 protein. A D gene is named only where the DNA matches it firmly. Clone size appears in some rows only: once, few, many, or a class for an expanded clone.

TRBJ1-5 | TRBD1 | TRBV12-5 | - | TGTGCTAGTGGTTTGGGAACAGGGGGCCGTCAGCCCCAGCATTTT | CASGLGTGGRQPQHF
TRBJ2-5 | - | TRBV11-3 | - | TGTGCCAGCAGCTTAGGATTGGGGTACGGCCTAGGACAAGAGACCCAGTACTTC | CASSLGLGYGLGQETQYF
TRBJ2-3 | TRBD1 | TRBV12-5 | - | TGTGCTAGTGGTACTGGGACAGCAACTAGCACAGATACGCAGTATTTT | CASGTGTATSTDTQYF
TRBJ2-1 | TRBD2 | TRBV7-9 | - | TGTGCCAGCAGCTTGTTAGCGGGGAGCGATATTTACAATGAGCAGTTCTTC | CASSLLAGSDIYNEQFF
TRBJ1-1 | - | TRBV9 | - | TGTGCCAGCAGCGTAGTATCGGAAAACACTGAAGCTTTCTTT | CASSVVSENTEAFF
TRBJ2-7 | TRBD2 | TRBV6-5 | - | TGTGCCAGCAGGCACACTAGCGGGGGACTCTACGAGCAGTACTTC | CASRHTSGGLYEQYF
TRBJ2-5 | TRBD2 | TRBV2 | - | TGTGCCAGCCGAAGCCCTAGCGGGGGGGCGGAGGAGACCCAGTACTTC | CASRSPSGGAEETQYF
TRBJ1-2 | - | TRBV5-6 | - | TGTGCCAGCAGCTCGGACAGTCATGGCTACACCTTC | CASSSDSHGYTF
TRBJ1-1 | - | TRBV27 | once | TGTGCCAGCAGTGAGATCGGGGGGGGCACTGAAGCTTTCTTT | CASSEIGGGTEAFF
TRBJ2-1 | - | TRBV18 | - | TGTGCCAGCTCACCACCAGACAATGAGCAGTTCTTC | CASSPPDNEQFF
TRBJ2-1 | TRBD2 | TRBV3-1/TRBV3-2 | - | TGTGCCAGCAGCCAACGCCGGGGGGGAATTTACAATGAGCAGTTCTTC | CASSQRRGGIYNEQFF
TRBJ2-1 | TRBD1 | TRBV19 | few | TGTGCCAGTAGTATCACGGGGACAGTCGGAAATGAGCAGTTCTTC | CASSITGTVGNEQFF
TRBJ1-1 | - | TRBV7-6 | - | TGTGCCAGCAGCTTATTGGCTCCTACTGAAGCTTTCTTT | CASSLLAPTEAFF
TRBJ1-5 | TRBD1 | TRBV19 | - | TGTGCCAGTACCACGACAGGGATGAGCGCTCAGCCCCAGCATTTT | CASTTTGMSAQPQHF
TRBJ2-3 | TRBD2 | TRBV5-6 | - | TGTGCCAGCAGCTTGAAGACTAGCGGGGGAAACACAGATACGCAGTATTTT | CASSLKTSGGNTDTQYF
TRBJ1-3 | TRBD1 | TRBV6-5 | - | TGTGCCAGCAGCTCGACAGGGGACCTAAACACCATATATTTT | CASSSTGDLNTIYF
TRBJ2-1 | - | TRBV2 | - | TGTGCCAGCAGTCAGGAGACGTCCTACAATGAGCAGTTCTTC | CASSQETSYNEQFF
TRBJ1-1 | - | TRBV5-1 | - | TGCGCCAGCAGCTTCGGCGTTCGAGGAACTGAAGCTTTCTTT | CASSFGVRGTEAFF
TRBJ2-7 | - | TRBV30 | - | TGTGCCTGGAGTGTACCGGGATACGAGCAGTACTTC | CAWSVPGYEQYF
TRBJ2-3 | - | TRBV15 | - | TGTGCCACCAGCAGAGATCGGGTCACAGATACGCAGTATTTT | CATSRDRVTDTQYF
TRBJ2-7 | TRBD2 | TRBV4-2 | - | TGTGCCAGCAGCCAAGTAAGCGGACTAGTGTCCTACGAGCAGTACTTC | CASSQVSGLVSYEQYF
TRBJ1-6 | - | TRBV3-1/TRBV3-2 | - | TGTGCCAGCAGCCAGGGTCTGGGTAATTCACCCCTCCACTTT | CASSQGLGNSPLHF
TRBJ2-2 | - | TRBV2 | - | TGTGCCAGCAGTTTCCTCAGTGGCACCGGGGAGCTGTTTTTT | CASSFLSGTGELFF
TRBJ2-7 | - | TRBV27 | few | TGTGCCAGCAGTTTACAACAGACCTCCTACGAGCAGTACTTC | CASSLQQTSYEQYF